Described below is a single T cell receptor beta chain sequence and its context. The data stem from a study of identical twins. The CDR3 covers 13 residues. V lost 11 bases, J lost 5 bases, and 18 bases lay in between. Germline loops: CDR1 SGHTA, CDR2 FQGNSA. TCRdb re-called the 5' RACE reads with MiXCR, one entry per CDR3 protein. The table includes some 590,000 distinct CDR3 sequences, over 8.5% detected once. These same data were also listed under a study on yellow fever vaccine responses in identical twins.

The J gene is TRBJ2-5, the V gene TRBV7-2; a possible D gene is TRBD2 (5 bases). This clonotype originated in a woman under 30 in good health. Specimen: PBMCs. CDR3: CASLAGFGETQYF. The CDR3 DNA sequence: TGTGCCTCCTTGGCGGGTTTTGGGGAGACCCAGTACTTC.